This T cell receptor beta chain was sequenced during a study of cytomegalovirus exposure and HLA in healthy donors (dated by TCRdb to about 2017). Notes on the research overall: An earlier analysis of roughly 570 of the donors reported about 260 Gb of sequence data and 100 million to 120 million unique TCR beta sequences obtained from roughly 180 million T cells. An early release that covered fewer than 750 HLA-typed donors contained approximately 300 gigabases of sequencing data and about 84 million unique TCR sequences. Among the roughly 390 genotyped donors, around 81% belonged to the genetic ancestry cluster associated with self-reported Caucasian donors. The study aimed to test whether cataloging public T cell receptors could reveal signatures of past pathogen exposure. The study used immunosequencing to profile the T cell repertoires of about 670 subjects and linked those repertoires to cytomegalovirus serostatus. Along with the approximately 600-subject first cohort, a separate validation cohort of over 90 different subjects was used. To predict cytomegalovirus infection status, the study brought together high-throughput TCR immunosequencing, statistical association of individual TCRs with disease status, and machine learning. A later analysis re-analyzed previously published TCR beta repertoires from roughly 600 donors and added high-resolution HLA genotyping to study TCR occurrence patterns. In the later analysis, no new phenotypic data were used to find candidate immune exposures; instead, reliance was placed on TCR beta sequences and their occurrence across donors. In an earlier analysis of more than 550 of the donors, high-throughput TCR beta sequencing was used to judge whether each TCR beta V gene segment behaved as functional or pseudogenic. Alongside the repertoire data, information on donor age, sex, ethnicity and CMV serostatus was compiled. A later genetic analysis took genome-wide SNP genotypes for about three fifths of the 666 donors and used that subset as a discovery cohort. All discovery cohort repertoires had been generated using a single sequencing platform. Both class I and class II loci were covered by HLA typing, at four-digit resolution. Typing coverage differed by locus: A, B, C, DRB1 and DQB1 were typed in roughly 620-640 donors, DQA1 in 522, DPA1 in 600 to 610, and DPB1 in just under 490. Roughly 5 DR-DQ haplotypes were treated as single units for association and clustering because of strong linkage in the cohort. On average, around 230,000 unique TCR beta nucleotide sequences were sequenced per donor among some 430 genotyped donors of the cohort, with roughly 18% of those sequences being non-productive.

Results and caveats for the whole study, not just this receptor: Some IMGT-functional V segments, including TRBV6-2 and TRBV6-3, could not be told apart with the 87-base-pair reads, so those segments were excluded. In both the original and validation cohorts, the classifier was reported to diagnose cytomegalovirus status with high specificity and sensitivity. The only immune exposure information available for the cohort was CMV serostatus. The authors suggested that the approach could potentially be generalized to other disease states and immunological phenotypes. When HLA alleles, especially DR and DQ, strongly co-occurred, attributing TCR associations to individual alleles was difficult. In a later analysis, several top co-occurrence clusters were reported to appear linked to parvovirus B19, influenza, CMV and Epstein-Barr virus. HLA typing was unavailable for some donors at each locus, so association tests used only the typed subset. Because counts were too low, roughly 17 rarely observed V segments, including chromosome 9 orphons, were left out of the earlier analysis of 500 to 750 of the donors. A later genetic analysis reported fewer N-insertions in productive TCRs among donors in an Asian-associated ancestry cluster than the approximately 670-donor mean. A cluster of highly shared sequence variants was judged likely to be a technical artifact of the sequencing pipeline. V-gene and J-gene trimming of TCR beta chains was associated with a missense DCLRE1C variant in a later genetic analysis, and the association was replicated in an independent cohort. In a later analysis, HLA-associated TCR beta chains showed more clonal expansion and lower generation probabilities than non-associated chains that were equally common. Broadly in line with IMGT annotations, most TCR beta V segments showed up in productive rearrangements about 90% or about 30% of the time in an earlier analysis of 587 of the donors. In a later analysis, TCR association rates were found to vary across HLA loci, with the most associated TCRs seen for DRB1 alleles and the fewest for HLA-C alleles. While some public TCRs were present in many individuals, most TCR sequences turned up only very rarely across donors. A further reported finding was that TCR beta sequences accurately predicted the HLA-A and HLA-B alleles for most subjects in the first cohort. In vitro tests confirmed that a few of the cytomegalovirus-associated TCR beta chains recognize cytomegalovirus antigens. Roughly uniform sequencing depth across donors was assumed in presence/absence analyses, although this assumption may not hold. Linkage disequilibrium might explain the correlated functional status among segregating V segments, but an unknown experimental factor could not be excluded. The study listed 164 TCR beta chains as associated with cytomegalovirus. According to a later analysis, most CMV-associated TCR beta chains appeared to be HLA-restricted, and the HLA associations seemed to be driven largely by CMV exposure. This cohort had only TCR beta chains sequenced, and the lack of alpha or paired-chain data limited which features could be detected. At a false discovery rate of 0.05, a later analysis linked roughly 17,000 TCR beta sequences to specific HLA alleles.

Preparation of the library involved the immunoSEQ multiplex PCR assay. A mixture of 60 forward primers for TCR Vbeta segments and 13 reverse primers for TCR Jbeta segments was used in the multiplex PCR. The CDR3 region of rearranged TCR beta genes was amplified from genomic DNA by a multiplex PCR assay. Amplified TCR beta libraries were sequenced as 87-base-pair reads on the Illumina HiSeq System. In the authors' own workflow: Across the 666 repertoires, a later analysis counted around 80 million unique TCR beta chains, around 11 million of which were shared by at least two donors. Raw reads were error-corrected and collapsed into unique sequences by a nearest-neighbor algorithm in which closely related sequences were merged to remove PCR and sequencing errors. To assign V, D and J gene segments, CDR3 sequences were aligned to IMGT reference sequences. For a sequence to be retained, a match of at least six nucleotides to both a V gene segment and a J gene segment was required. Rearrangements were classified as productive when the CDR3 lacked stop codons and remained in frame with V and J, and all other rearrangements were classified as non-productive. Following IMGT convention, CDR3 was defined as the stretch from the second conserved V-encoded cysteine up to the conserved J-encoded phenylalanine. In an earlier analysis of around 600 of the donors, sequences lacking an unambiguous match to a single V gene segment were excluded. An earlier analysis of a few hundred of the donors classified V segments as functional when productive rearrangements were above 56.7% and as segregating when the standard deviation between donors was above 5%. A statistical classification framework was built for diagnosing cytomegalovirus status from the catalog of TCR beta chain sequences. V and J gene assignment, in a later analysis, came from comparing TCR nucleotide sequences with IMGT/GENE-DB human TR gene sequences. Using the TCRdist pipeline, a later analysis assigned CDR3 sequences along with most-parsimonious VDJ recombination scenarios. In a later analysis, every TCR beta chain was defined by the combination of its CDR3 amino acid sequence and its V-gene family, and reads without a unique V-gene family were dropped. In a later analysis, 550 to 650 highly shared, low-generation-probability nucleotide sequences were removed to address suspected cross-contamination and a sequencing artifact. In a later analysis, a clonal expansion index for each public chain was calculated from normalized within-repertoire ranks of inferred template counts. Generation probabilities in a later analysis came from a VDJ recombination model fitted to out-of-frame rearrangements, and those results were checked against IGoR. In a later analysis, hypergeometric tests were used to score TCR-TCR, TCR-HLA and TCR-CMV co-occurrence, with a repertoire-size bias correction applied to TCR pairs. A later analysis estimated false discovery rates by permuting HLA or CMV assignments 20 times. In a later analysis, co-occurring TCRs were grouped using DBSCAN, and TCRdist sequence similarity was added for clustering within HLA-allele-positive subsets. Co-occurrence clustering excluded repertoires with fewer than 30,000 or more than 120,000 public chains, plus five with anomalous nucleotide sharing. The clones in this table, taken by TCRdb from immuneACCESS, are in-frame only. Not every clone is retained; where verified, under half of the shortfall comes from an unresolved V gene, and the cause of the rest is unknown. V and J calls and clone size follow that table, whereas D and trimming were derived from the DNA. This sample comprises roughly 160,000 clones, approximately 85% of them detected only once. The ten largest clonotypes hold approximately 8.5% of the sample.

V has 1 base trimmed and J has 2 bases trimmed; junction bases matching no gene number 8. CDR1 and CDR2, per the germline V gene, are LGHNA and YNFKEQ. There are 17 amino acids in the CDR3, from cysteine to phenylalanine inclusive. Left in the record is the CDR3 DNA by itself, 51 bases read in frame from the first base. In total, roughly 670 healthy bone marrow donors made up the cohort. At the time of sampling, all cohort members were nominally healthy, though unrecorded immune exposures were likely present. The donor was CMV seropositive and belonged to the group of about 290 seropositive cohort members. Every donor gave a peripheral blood sample, and the peripheral blood mononuclear cells from that sample were used for TCR beta sequencing. Genomic DNA extraction from the blood cell samples was performed with the Qiagen DNeasy Blood Extraction Kit. Of note for this clone: What this receptor recognizes is not known. The record has no base qualities; no much larger clone is one base away.

The sequence was obtained from a man aged 18 to 30 in good health and CMV-seropositive. The chain is assembled from TRBV4-2 and TRBJ2-3; the junction holds 8 bases that match TRBD2. Sequencing used PBMCs. The CDR3 in this case is CASSQGPAGADTDTQYF. The DNA sequence is as follows: TGTGCCAGCAGCCAAGGCCCAGCGGGGGCCGACACAGATACGCAGTATTTT.